Shown below are 13 T cell receptor beta chains from a single sample sequenced in a study of OX40 agonist ivuxolimab in advanced cancers. Clones were sequenced by immunoSEQ multiplex PCR, and TCRdb holds only the in-frame ones, with some missing. The top ten clones hold 3.9% of a sample with about 50,000 clones, over 70% of them seen once. The material sequenced was CD4+ or CD8+ T cells sorted from blood, taken in a trial of the OX40 agonist ivuxolimab. The source of these receptors is an adult with an advanced solid tumor such as melanoma, head and neck, liver or kidney cancer.

V is TRBV2 and J is TRBJ2-1, with D tentatively TRBD1 (6 bases). V dropped 8 bases and J dropped 10 bases, with 21 bases sitting between them. Germline V gives CDR1 SNHLY, CDR2 FYNNEI. CDR3 length equals 14 residues. The CDR3 DNA reads as TGTGCCAGCCGTCCACGGACAGCCTGGGAGGAGCAGTTCTTC. Amino acids: CASRPRTAWEEQFF.

The chain combines TRBV10-2 with TRBJ1-2; maybe TRBD1 (5 bases). CDR3 size: 12 residues. Germline CDR1 and CDR2: WSHSY and SAAADI. V lost 6 bases, J lost 8 bases, and 13 bases lay in between. CDR3 sequence (DNA): TGCGCCAGCAGAGGGCAGGGCTGGGGCTACACCTTC. This translates into CASRGQGWGYTF.

This sequence joins TRBV5-4 and TRBJ2-2; D may be TRBD1 (6 bases). The V and J ends lost 4 bases and 5 bases respectively, with 18 bases between them. Germline assignment: CDR1 SGHNT and CDR2 YYREEE (reference sequence). CDR3 length: 16 residues. The CDR3 DNA reads TGTGCCAGCAGCCCCCCGCCTGGGGGCCAAACCGGGGAGCTGTTTTTT. As protein: CASSPPPGGQTGELFF. Supplemented by reference TRBV5-4 and TRBJ2-2, the full variable domain reads ETGVTQSPTHLIKTRGQQVTLRCSSQSGHNTVSWYQQALGQGPQFIFQYYREEENGRGNFPPRFSGLQFPNYSSELNVNALELDDSALYLCASSPPPGGQTGELFFGEGSRLTVL.

For the CDR3, the DNA is TGTGCCAGCAGCTTAGTAGGACAGCACTACGAGCAGTACTTC. It translates to CASSLVGQHYEQYF. This rearrangement joins TRBV7-8 to TRBJ2-7; the D gene is possibly TRBD1 (6 bases). The CDR3 extends over 14 amino acids. From germline, CDR1 is SGHVS and CDR2 FQNEAQ. V shed 1 base and J shed 3 bases, with 10 bases lying between them. Using reference TRBV7-8 and TRBJ2-7 for the parts outside the CDR3, the full variable domain is GAGVSQSPRYKVAKRGQDVALRCDPISGHVSLFWYQQALGQGPEFLTYFQNEAQLDKSGLPSDRFFAERPEGSVSTLKIQRTQQEDSAVYLCASSLVGQHYEQYFGPGTRLTVT.

This chain uses TRBV19 with TRBJ1-2; D is unclear. From germline, CDR1 is LNHDA and CDR2 SQIVND (reference sequence). Trimming shortened V by 5 bases and J by 7 bases, and 14 bases separated the two germline ends. The CDR3 runs to 13 residues. The CDR3 region has the DNA TGTGCCAGTAGTCCTCCGGTGAGAGGTGGCTACACCTTC. The encoded protein is CASSPPVRGGYTF.

The genes are TRBV6-5 and TRBJ1-4; tentative D call: TRBD1 (6 bases). V lost 2 bases and J 7 bases, leaving 17 bases between the germline ends. Looked up from germline, CDR1 is MNHEY and CDR2 is SVGAGI. The length of the CDR3 is 16 residues. The CDR3 spells CASSYTTGFVGEKLFF. CDR3 DNA: TGTGCCAGCAGTTACACCACAGGGTTCGTCGGTGAAAAACTGTTTTTT.

The rearrangement uses TRBV6-6 and TRBJ2-3, with D tentatively TRBD2 (5 bases). The ends were cut back, 7 bases at V and 1 base at J, with 15 bases in the middle. The germline CDR1 and CDR2 sequences are MNHNY and SVGAGI (reference sequence). The CDR3 is 15 amino acids. CDR3 bases: TGTGCCAGCAAGTTAACTAGTAGAGGCACAGATACGCAGTATTTT. Protein: CASKLTSRGTDTQYF.

This chain joins TRBV5-6 and TRBJ2-2, with 10 bases lining up with TRBD2. The CDR3 contains 19 residues. The V gene's germline CDR1 is SGHDT and CDR2 YYEEEE. With 5 bases clipped from V and 3 bases from J, the junction kept 16 bases outside the gene matches. The CDR3 loop reads CASSTRLPLAGDYTGELFF. The CDR3 DNA is TGTGCCAGCAGTACCCGCCTCCCCCTAGCGGGGGACTACACCGGGGAGCTGTTTTTT.

The V gene is TRBV13, the J gene TRBJ2-7, with TRBD2 as a possible D gene (6 bases). The CDR3 spans 14 residues. CDR1 is PRHDT, CDR2 FYEKMQ, per germline (reference sequence). Trimming pared 4 bases from V and 3 bases from J, leaving 13 bases between. For the CDR3, the DNA is TGTGCCAGCAGCTCCAGCGGGTTGGGCTACGAGCAGTACTTC. Its protein is CASSSSGLGYEQYF.

This clone was seen a handful of times. V is TRBV5-1 and J is TRBJ2-6; D is undetermined. The CDR3 covers 13 residues. From germline, CDR1 is SGHRS and CDR2 YFSETQ. Trimming removed 4 bases at V and 4 bases at J, with 6 bases between. CDR3 nucleotides: TGCGCCAGCAGCCCGGAGGGGGCCAACGTCCTGACTTTC. Encoded protein: CASSPEGANVLTF.

The CDR3 is CASSPVGRAGGYTF. The DNA of the CDR3 is TGTGCCAGCAGTCCCGTCGGCAGGGCGGGGGGCTACACCTTC. The chain joins TRBV27 to TRBJ1-2, with D perhaps matching TRBD1 (5 bases). CDR1 and CDR2 from the germline V gene are MNHEY and SMNVEV (reference sequence). Trimming left V 5 bases short and J 8 bases short, with 18 bases between. The CDR3 contains 14 residues.

In this sample, this clone turned up a few times. The rearrangement uses TRBV19 and TRBJ2-7, with 14 bases lining up with TRBD2. Trimming cost V 6 bases and J 2 bases; bases outside gene matches: 6. From germline, CDR1 is LNHDA and CDR2 SQIVND (reference sequence). The CDR3 contains 16 residues. CDR3 nucleotide sequence: TGTGCCAGTAGCCAGGGACTAGCGGGAGACACCTACGAGCAGTACTTC. Its protein is CASSQGLAGDTYEQYF.

This chain uses TRBV7-9 with TRBJ1-2; TRBD1 might be the D (5 bases). The CDR3 has 16 amino acids. CDR1 is SEHNR, CDR2 FQNEAQ, per germline (reference sequence). Trimming took 5 bases from V and 2 from J, leaving 18 bases between them. The CDR3 bases are TGTGCCAGCAGCCCCCCCGGGGCAGGGAGAAACTATGGCTACACCTTC. Translation: CASSPPGAGRNYGYTF.